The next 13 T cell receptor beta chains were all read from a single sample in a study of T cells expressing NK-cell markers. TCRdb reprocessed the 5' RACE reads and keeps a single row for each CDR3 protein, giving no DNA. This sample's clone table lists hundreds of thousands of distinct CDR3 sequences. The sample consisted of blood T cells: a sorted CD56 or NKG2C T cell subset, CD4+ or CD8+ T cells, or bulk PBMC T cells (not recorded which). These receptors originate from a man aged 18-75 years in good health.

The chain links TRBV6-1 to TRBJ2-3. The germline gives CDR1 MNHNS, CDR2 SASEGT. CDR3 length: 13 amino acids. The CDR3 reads CASGRASTDTQYF.

This chain's CDR3 is CASSLGQGKPQHF. The chain employs TRBV6-1 and TRBJ1-5; the D gene TCRdb calls, TRBD1, cannot be checked with no DNA. The CDR3 contains 13 residues. Germline V gene data show CDR1 as MNHNS and CDR2 as SASEGT.

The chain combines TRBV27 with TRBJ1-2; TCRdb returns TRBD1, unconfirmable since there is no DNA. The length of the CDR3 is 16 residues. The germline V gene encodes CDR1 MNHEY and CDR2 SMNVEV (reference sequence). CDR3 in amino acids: CASSPGWGQNNYGYTF.

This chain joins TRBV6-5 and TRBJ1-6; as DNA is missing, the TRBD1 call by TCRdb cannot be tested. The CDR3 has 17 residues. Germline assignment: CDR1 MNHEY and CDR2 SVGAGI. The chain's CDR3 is CASSYDPGRGLNSPLHF.

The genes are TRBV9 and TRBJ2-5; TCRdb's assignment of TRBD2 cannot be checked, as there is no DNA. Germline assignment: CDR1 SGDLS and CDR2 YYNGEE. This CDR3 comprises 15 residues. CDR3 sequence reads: CASHRTSGGQETQYF. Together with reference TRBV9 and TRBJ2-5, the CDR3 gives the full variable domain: DSGVTQTPKHLITATGQRVTLRCSPRSGDLSVYWYQQSLDQGLQFLIQYYNGEERAKGNILERFSAQQFPDLHSELNLSSLELGDSALYFCASHRTSGGQETQYFGPGTRLLVL.

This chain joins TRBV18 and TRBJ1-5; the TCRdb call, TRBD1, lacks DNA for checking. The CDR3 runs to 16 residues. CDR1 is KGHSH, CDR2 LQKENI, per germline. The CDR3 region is CASSPPLPGDNQPQHF. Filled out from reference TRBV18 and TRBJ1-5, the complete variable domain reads NAGVMQNPRHLVRRRGQEARLRCSPMKGHSHVYWYRQLPEEGLKFMVYLQKENIIDESGMPKERFSAEFPKEGPSILRIQQVVRGDSAAYFCASSPPLPGDNQPQHFGDGTRLSIL.

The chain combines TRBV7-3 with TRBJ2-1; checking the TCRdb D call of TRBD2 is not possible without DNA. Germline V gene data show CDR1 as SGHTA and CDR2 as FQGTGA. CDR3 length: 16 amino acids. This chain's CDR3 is CASSPSSGGLSNEQFF. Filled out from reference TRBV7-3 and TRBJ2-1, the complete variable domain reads GAGVSQTPSNKVTEKGKYVELRCDPISGHTALYWYRQSLGQGPEFLIYFQGTGAADDSGLPNDRFFAVRPEGSVSTLKIQRTERGDSAVYLCASSPSSGGLSNEQFFGPGTRLTVL.

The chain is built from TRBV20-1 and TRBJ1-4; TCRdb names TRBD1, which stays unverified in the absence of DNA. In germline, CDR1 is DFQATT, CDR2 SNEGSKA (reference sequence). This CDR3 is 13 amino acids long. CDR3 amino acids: CSALRTENEKLFF.

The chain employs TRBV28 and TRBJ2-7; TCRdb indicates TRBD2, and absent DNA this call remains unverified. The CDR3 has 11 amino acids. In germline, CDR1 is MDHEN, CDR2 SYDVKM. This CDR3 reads CATRRAREQYF.

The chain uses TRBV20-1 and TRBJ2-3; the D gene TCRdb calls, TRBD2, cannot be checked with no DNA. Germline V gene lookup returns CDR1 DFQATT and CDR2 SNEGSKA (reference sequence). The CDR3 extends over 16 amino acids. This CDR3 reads CSASRGAGMGTDTQYF.

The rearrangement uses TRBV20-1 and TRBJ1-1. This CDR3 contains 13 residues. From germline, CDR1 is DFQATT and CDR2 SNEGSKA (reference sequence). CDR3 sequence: CSALEGWNTEAFF.

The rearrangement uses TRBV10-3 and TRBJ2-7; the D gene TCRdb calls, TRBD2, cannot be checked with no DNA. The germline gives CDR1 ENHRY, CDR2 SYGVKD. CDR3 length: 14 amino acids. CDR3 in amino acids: CAIKRDFSSYEQYF.

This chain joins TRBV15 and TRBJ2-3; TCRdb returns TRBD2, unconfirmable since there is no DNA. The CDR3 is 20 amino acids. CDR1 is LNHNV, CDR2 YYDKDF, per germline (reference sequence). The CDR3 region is CATRVGTFSPTRGTTDTQYF.